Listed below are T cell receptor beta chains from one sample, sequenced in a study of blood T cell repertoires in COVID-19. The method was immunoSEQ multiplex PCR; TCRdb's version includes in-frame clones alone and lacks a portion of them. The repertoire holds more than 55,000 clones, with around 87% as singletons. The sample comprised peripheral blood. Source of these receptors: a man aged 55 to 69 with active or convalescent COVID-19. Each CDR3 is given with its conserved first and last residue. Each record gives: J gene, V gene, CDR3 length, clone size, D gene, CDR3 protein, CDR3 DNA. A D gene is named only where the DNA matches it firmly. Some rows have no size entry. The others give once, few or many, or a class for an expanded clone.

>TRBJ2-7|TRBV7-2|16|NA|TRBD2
CASSGTGTSGRREQYF
TGTGCCAGCAGCGGGACCGGGACTAGCGGGAGAAGGGAGCAGTACTTC
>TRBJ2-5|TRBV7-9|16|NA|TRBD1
CASSPFPGTAQETQYF
TGTGCCAGCAGTCCCTTCCCGGGGACAGCTCAAGAGACCCAGTACTTC
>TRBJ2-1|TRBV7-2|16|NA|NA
CASSLGSMSSYNEQFF
TGTGCCAGCAGCTTAGGGTCTATGAGCTCCTACAATGAGCAGTTCTTC
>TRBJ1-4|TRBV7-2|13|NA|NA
CASSLGQGEKLFF
TGTGCCAGCAGCTTAGGGCAGGGGGAAAAACTGTTTTTT
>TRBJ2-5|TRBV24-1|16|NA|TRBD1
CATSDPGQGGQETQYF
TGTGCCACCAGTGACCCGGGACAGGGGGGCCAAGAGACCCAGTACTTC
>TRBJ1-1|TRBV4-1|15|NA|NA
CASSQPTVMNTEAFF
TGCGCCAGCAGCCAACCGACAGTGATGAACACTGAAGCTTTCTTT
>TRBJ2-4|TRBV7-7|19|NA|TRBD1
CASSLARDRASLAKNIQYF
TGTGCCAGCAGCTTAGCGCGAGACAGGGCTTCACTAGCCAAAAACATTCAGTACTTC
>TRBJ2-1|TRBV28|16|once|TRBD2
CASSALAGEAYNEQFF
TGTGCCAGCAGTGCACTAGCGGGGGAGGCGTACAATGAGCAGTTCTTC
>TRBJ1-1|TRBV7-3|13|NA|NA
CASSFGQGTEAFF
TGTGCCAGCAGCTTCGGACAAGGGACTGAAGCTTTCTTT
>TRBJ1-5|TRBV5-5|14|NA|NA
CASSFYRGNQPQHF
TGTGCCAGCAGCTTTTACAGGGGCAATCAGCCCCAGCATTTT
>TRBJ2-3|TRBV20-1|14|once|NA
CSASQDSSTDTQYF
TGCAGTGCTAGTCAGGATTCTAGCACAGATACGCAGTATTTT
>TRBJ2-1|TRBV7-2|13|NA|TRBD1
CASGQGVNNEQFF
TGTGCCAGCGGACAGGGGGTAAACAATGAGCAGTTCTTC
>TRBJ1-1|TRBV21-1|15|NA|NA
CASSPKMTGGTEAFF
TGTGCCAGCAGCCCTAAAATGACAGGGGGGACTGAAGCTTTCTTT
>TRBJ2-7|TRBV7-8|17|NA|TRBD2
CASSWTSGSVGSYEQYF
TGTGCCAGCAGCTGGACTAGCGGGAGTGTGGGATCCTACGAGCAGTACTTC
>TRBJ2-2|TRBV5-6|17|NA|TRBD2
CASSPLTSAANTGELFF
TGTGCCAGCAGCCCACTCACTAGCGCCGCGAACACCGGGGAGCTGTTTTTT
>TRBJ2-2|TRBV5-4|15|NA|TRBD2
CASRASGGAAGELFF
TGTGCCAGCAGGGCTAGCGGGGGGGCAGCCGGGGAGCTGTTTTTT
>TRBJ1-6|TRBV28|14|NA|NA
CASRRAGKNSPLHF
TGTGCCAGCAGGAGGGCGGGAAAGAATTCACCCCTCCACTTT
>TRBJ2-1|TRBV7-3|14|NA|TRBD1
CASSLGQGRDEQFF
TGTGCCAGCAGCCTCGGACAGGGGAGGGATGAGCAGTTCTTC
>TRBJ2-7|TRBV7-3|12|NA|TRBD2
CASSLWGGEQYF
TGTGCCAGCAGCTTATGGGGGGGCGAGCAGTACTTC
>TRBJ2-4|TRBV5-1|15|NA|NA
CASSLGGGTKNIQYF
TGCGCCAGCAGCTTGGGGGGCGGAACCAAAAACATTCAGTACTTC
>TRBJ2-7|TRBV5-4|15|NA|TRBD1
CASSLKQGGSYEQYF
TGTGCCAGCAGCTTAAAACAGGGGGGCTCCTACGAGCAGTACTTC
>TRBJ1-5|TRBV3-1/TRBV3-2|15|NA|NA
CASSQEGDDNQPQHF
TGTGCCAGCAGCCAAGAAGGGGATGACAATCAGCCCCAGCATTTT
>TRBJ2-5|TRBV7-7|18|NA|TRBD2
CASSLMASGSGRQETQYF
TGTGCCAGCAGCTTAATGGCTAGCGGGAGTGGGCGACAAGAGACCCAGTACTTC
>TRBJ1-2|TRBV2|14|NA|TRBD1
CASSVRTGRNGYTF
TGTGCCAGCAGTGTCCGGACAGGAAGGAATGGCTACACCTTC
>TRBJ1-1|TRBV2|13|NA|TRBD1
CASRDRGNTEAFF
TGTGCCAGCAGAGACAGGGGGAACACTGAAGCTTTCTTT
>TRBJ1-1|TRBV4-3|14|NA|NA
CASSPQGGAFEAFF
TGCGCCAGCAGCCCACAAGGGGGTGCCTTTGAAGCTTTCTTT
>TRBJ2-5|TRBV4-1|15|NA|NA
CASSRSTGDQETQYF
TGCGCCAGCAGCCGTTCGACGGGGGACCAAGAGACCCAGTACTTC
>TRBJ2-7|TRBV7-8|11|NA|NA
CASSNFYEQYF
TGTGCCAGCAGTAACTTCTACGAGCAGTACTTC
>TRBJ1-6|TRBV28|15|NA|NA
CASTPPDRQRSPLHF
TGTGCCAGCACCCCCCCCGACAGGCAGCGGTCACCCCTCCACTTT
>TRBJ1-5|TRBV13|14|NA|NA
CASSRGGQNQPQHF
TGTGCCAGTAGCCGCGGGGGGCAAAATCAGCCCCAGCATTTT
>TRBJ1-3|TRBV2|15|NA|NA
CASRLDGNSGNTIYF
TGTGCCAGCAGACTGGACGGGAACTCTGGAAACACCATATATTTT
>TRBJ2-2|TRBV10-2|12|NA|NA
CASSTNTGELFF
TGCGCCAGCAGTACAAACACCGGGGAGCTGTTTTTT
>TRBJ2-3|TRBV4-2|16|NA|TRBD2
CASSQIGLAVTDTQYF
TGTGCCAGCAGCCAAATCGGACTAGCGGTCACAGATACGCAGTATTTT
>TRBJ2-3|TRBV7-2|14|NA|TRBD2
CASSLGTTKDTQYF
TGTGCCAGCAGCCTCGGGACTACAAAAGATACGCAGTATTTT
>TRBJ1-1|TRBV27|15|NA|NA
CASSSGNLMNTEAFF
TGTGCCAGCAGTTCGGGAAACCTTATGAACACTGAAGCTTTCTTT
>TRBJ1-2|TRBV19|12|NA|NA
CASSKDRSGYTF
TGTGCCAGTAGCAAAGACAGGAGCGGCTACACCTTC
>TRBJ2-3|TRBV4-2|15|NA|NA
CASSQELMSTDTQYF
TGTGCCAGCAGCCAAGAACTGATGAGCACAGATACGCAGTATTTT
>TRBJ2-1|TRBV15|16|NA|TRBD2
CATRNLAGVTYNEQFF
TGTGCCACCAGGAACCTAGCGGGAGTCACCTACAATGAGCAGTTCTTC
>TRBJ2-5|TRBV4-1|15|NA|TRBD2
CASSQKRGGTETQYF
TGCGCCAGCAGCCAGAAGCGGGGGGGCACAGAGACCCAGTACTTC
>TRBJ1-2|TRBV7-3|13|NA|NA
CASSSDFSGGYTF
TGTGCCAGCAGCTCGGATTTTTCGGGGGGCTACACCTTC
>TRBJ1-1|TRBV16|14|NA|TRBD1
CASRHRQGNTEAFF
TGTGCCAGCAGACATAGACAGGGGAACACTGAAGCTTTCTTT
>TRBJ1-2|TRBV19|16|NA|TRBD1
CASSFRTGGAGYGYTF
TGTGCCAGTAGTTTCCGGACAGGGGGCGCGGGCTATGGCTACACCTTC
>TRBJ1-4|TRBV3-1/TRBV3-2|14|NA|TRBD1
CASSRDRGGEKLFF
TGTGCCAGCAGCCGGGACAGGGGGGGTGAAAAACTGTTTTTT
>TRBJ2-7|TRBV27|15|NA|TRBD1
CASSTSGTATYEQYF
TGTGCCAGCAGTACCTCCGGGACAGCTACCTACGAGCAGTACTTC
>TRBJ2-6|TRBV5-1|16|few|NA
CASSPGGLSGANVLTF
TGCGCCAGCAGCCCAGGGGGACTCTCTGGGGCCAACGTCCTGACTTTC
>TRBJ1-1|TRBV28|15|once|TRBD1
CASPDGQGGLTEAFF
TGTGCCAGTCCCGACGGTCAGGGGGGTTTGACTGAAGCTTTCTTT
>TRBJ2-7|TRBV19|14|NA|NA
CASSIQRNSYEQYF
TGTGCCAGTAGTATACAGCGGAACTCCTACGAGCAGTACTTC
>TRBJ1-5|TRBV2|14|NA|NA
CASQRGGVNQPQHF
TGTGCCAGCCAGAGGGGGGGGGTCAATCAGCCCCAGCATTTT
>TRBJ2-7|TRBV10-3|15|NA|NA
CAISESVGGAYEQYF
TGTGCCATCAGTGAGTCCGTAGGGGGGGCTTACGAGCAGTACTTC
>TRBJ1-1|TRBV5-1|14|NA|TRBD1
CASSSTGEAGEAFF
TGCGCCAGCAGCTCTACAGGGGAGGCGGGTGAAGCTTTCTTT
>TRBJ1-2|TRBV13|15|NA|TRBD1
CASSSNPGGDYGYTF
TGTGCCAGCAGCTCCAATCCAGGGGGCGACTATGGCTACACCTTC
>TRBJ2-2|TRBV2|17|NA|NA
CASTIRTAGSNTGELFF
TGTGCCAGCACCATTCGCACGGCAGGGTCGAACACCGGGGAGCTGTTTTTT